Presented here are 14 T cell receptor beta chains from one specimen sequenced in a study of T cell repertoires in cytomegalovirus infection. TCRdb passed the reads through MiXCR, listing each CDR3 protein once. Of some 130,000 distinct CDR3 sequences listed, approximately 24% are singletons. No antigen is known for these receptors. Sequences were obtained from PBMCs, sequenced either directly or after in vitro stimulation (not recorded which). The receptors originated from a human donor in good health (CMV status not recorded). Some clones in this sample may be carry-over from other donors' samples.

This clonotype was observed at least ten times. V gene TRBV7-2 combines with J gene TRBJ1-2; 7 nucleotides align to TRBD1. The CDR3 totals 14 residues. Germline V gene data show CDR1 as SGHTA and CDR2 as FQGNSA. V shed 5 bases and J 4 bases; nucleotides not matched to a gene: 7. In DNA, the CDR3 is TGTGCCAGCAGCCTCGACAGGGTTGGCTATGGCTACACCTTC. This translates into CASSLDRVGYGYTF.

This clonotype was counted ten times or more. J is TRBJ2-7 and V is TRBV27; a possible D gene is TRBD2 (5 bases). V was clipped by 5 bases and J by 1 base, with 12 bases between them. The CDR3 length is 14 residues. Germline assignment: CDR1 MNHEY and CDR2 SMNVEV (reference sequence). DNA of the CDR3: TGTGCCAGCAGTCGAAAGCGGAATTCCTACGAGCAGTACTTC. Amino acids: CASSRKRNSYEQYF.

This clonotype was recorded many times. The CDR3 region is CASSPSPGEQYF. CDR3 DNA sequence: TGTGCCAGCAGCCCGTCCCCGGGGGAGCAGTACTTC. The gene calls are TRBV7-2 and TRBJ2-7; D is possibly TRBD2 (5 bases). The germline V and J ends were trimmed by 5 bases and 7 bases, with 12 bases remaining between them. Germline V gives CDR1 SGHTA, CDR2 FQGNSA. The CDR3 runs 12 residues.

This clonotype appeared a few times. This chain's CDR3 is CSARGPGNTIYF. The DNA for the CDR3 is TGCAGTGCTAGAGGCCCTGGAAACACCATATATTTT. This chain links TRBV20-1 with TRBJ1-3, with D unclear. Trimming removed 1 base at V and 2 bases at J, with 3 bases between. Germline CDR1 is DFQATT and CDR2 is SNEGSKA (reference sequence). The CDR3 contains 12 residues.

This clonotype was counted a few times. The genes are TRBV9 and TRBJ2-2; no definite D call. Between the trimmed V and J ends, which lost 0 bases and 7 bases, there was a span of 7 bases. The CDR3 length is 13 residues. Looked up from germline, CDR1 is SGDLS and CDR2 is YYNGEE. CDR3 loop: CASSVGLVGELFF. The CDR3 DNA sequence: TGTGCCAGCAGCGTAGGGCTAGTCGGGGAGCTGTTTTTT.

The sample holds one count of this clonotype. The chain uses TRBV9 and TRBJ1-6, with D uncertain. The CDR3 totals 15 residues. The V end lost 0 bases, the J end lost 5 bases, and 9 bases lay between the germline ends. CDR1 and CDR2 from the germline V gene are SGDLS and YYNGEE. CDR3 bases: TGTGCCAGCAGCGTAGCTAACAGTAATAATTCACCCCTCCACTTT. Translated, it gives CASSVANSNNSPLHF. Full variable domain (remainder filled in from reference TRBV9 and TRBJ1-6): DSGVTQTPKHLITATGQRVTLRCSPRSGDLSVYWYQQSLDQGLQFLIQYYNGEERAKGNILERFSAQQFPDLHSELNLSSLELGDSALYFCASSVANSNNSPLHFGNGTRLTVT.

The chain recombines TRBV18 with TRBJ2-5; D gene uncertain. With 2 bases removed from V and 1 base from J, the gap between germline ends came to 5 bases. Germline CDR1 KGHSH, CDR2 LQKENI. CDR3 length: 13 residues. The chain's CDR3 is CASSPRTQETQYF. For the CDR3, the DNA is TGTGCCAGCTCACCAAGGACCCAAGAGACCCAGTACTTC.

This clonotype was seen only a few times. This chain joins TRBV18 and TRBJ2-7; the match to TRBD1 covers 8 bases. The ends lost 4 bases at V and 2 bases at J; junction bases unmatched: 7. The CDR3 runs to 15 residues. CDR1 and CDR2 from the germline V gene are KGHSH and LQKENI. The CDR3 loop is CASSLSGQVTYEQYF. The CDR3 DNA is TGTGCCAGCTCACTATCGGGACAGGTGACCTACGAGCAGTACTTC.

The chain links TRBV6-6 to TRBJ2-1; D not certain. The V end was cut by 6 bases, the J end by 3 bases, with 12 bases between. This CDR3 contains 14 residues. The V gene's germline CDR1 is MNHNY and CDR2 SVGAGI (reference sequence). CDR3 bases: TGTGCCAGCAGATGGTCCTCCAACTACAATGAGCAGTTCTTC. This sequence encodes CASRWSSNYNEQFF.

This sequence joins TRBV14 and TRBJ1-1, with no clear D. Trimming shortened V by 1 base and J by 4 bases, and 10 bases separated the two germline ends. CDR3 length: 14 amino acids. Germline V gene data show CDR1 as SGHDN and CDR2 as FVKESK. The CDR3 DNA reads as TGTGCCAGCAGCCAAGCCGTGGGGAGCACTGAAGCTTTCTTT. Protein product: CASSQAVGSTEAFF.

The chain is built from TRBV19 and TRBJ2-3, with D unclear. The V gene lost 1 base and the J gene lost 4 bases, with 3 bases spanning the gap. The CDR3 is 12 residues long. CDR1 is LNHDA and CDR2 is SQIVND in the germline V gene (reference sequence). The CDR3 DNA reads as TGTGCCAGTAGTATAGGTCCAGATACGCAGTATTTT. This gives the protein CASSIGPDTQYF. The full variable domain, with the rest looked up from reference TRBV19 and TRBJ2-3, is DGGITQSPKYLFRKEGQNVTLSCEQNLNHDAMYWYRQDPGQGLRLIYYSQIVNDFQKGDIAEGYSVSREKKESFPLTVTSAQKNPTAFYLCASSIGPDTQYFGPGTRLTVL.

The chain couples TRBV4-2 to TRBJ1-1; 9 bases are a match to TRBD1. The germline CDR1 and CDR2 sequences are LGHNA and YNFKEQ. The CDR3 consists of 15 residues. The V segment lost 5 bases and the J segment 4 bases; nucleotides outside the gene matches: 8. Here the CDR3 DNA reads TGTGCCAGCAGCGAAAAGACAGGGGGTACCACTGAAGCTTTCTTT. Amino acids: CASSEKTGGTTEAFF.

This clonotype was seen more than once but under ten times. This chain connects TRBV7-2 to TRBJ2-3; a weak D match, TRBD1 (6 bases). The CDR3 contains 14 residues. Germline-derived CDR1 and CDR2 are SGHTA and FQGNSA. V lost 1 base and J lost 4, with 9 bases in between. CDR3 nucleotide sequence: TGTGCCAGCAGCTTAGACAGGGCCGCAGATACGCAGTATTTT. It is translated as CASSLDRAADTQYF.

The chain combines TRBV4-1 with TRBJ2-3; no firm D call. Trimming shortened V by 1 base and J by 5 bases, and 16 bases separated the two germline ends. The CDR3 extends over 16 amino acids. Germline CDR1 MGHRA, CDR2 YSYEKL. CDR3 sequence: CASSQVSALIGDTQYF. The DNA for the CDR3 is TGCGCCAGCAGCCAAGTATCAGCTCTAATCGGAGATACGCAGTATTTT.